One sample yielded the 17 T cell receptor beta chains listed below, sequenced in a study of human T cells and chemical hapten exposure. Each CDR3 protein gets one entry after TCRdb re-called the 5' RACE reads with MiXCR. The sample has 110,000 or so distinct CDR3 sequences; 15% to 20% are singletons. Whole blood, unfractionated, served as the material for total RNA extraction. These receptors came from a human donor in good health.

This clonotype was detected a few times. This sequence joins TRBV5-1 and TRBJ1-1; D is unclear. V was trimmed by 2 bases and J by 5 bases, leaving 4 bases between them. The germline V gene encodes CDR1 SGHRS and CDR2 YFSETQ. CDR3 length: 11 residues. Here the CDR3 DNA reads TGCGCCAGCAGCTTCGGTACTGAAGCTTTCTTT. Its translation: CASSFGTEAFF.

Only a few counts were recorded for this clonotype. The genes are TRBV24-1 and TRBJ2-1, with unresolved D. Trimming took off 11 bases at V and 4 bases at J, with 17 bases between the two ends. The CDR3 is 14 amino acids. Looked up from germline, CDR1 is KGHDR and CDR2 is SFDVKD. The CDR3 loop is CAISLAPGYNEQFF. Written as DNA, the CDR3 is TGTGCCATCTCCCTTGCGCCCGGGTACAATGAGCAGTTCTTC.

This clonotype was picked up many times. CDR3 sequence (DNA): TGTGCCAGCAGTGAACAGGGGTACGAGCAGTACTTC. Amino acid sequence: CASSEQGYEQYF. V gene TRBV25-1 combines with J gene TRBJ2-7, with D possibly being TRBD1 (6 bases). Trimming stripped 2 bases from V and 4 bases from J, with 6 bases between. The CDR3 sequence is 12 residues long. Per germline, CDR1 MGHDK and CDR2 SYGVNS.

This clonotype has only a few counts. The genes are TRBV29-1 and TRBJ1-3; TRBD1 agrees at 9 bases. Germline CDR1 SQVTM, CDR2 ANQGSEA. There are 13 residues in the CDR3. The J segment lost 4 bases and the V segment lost 4 bases, leaving 2 bases of the junction unmatched. Here the CDR3 DNA reads TGCAGCGTTGGGGACAGGGCGGGAAACACCATATATTTT. Its translation is CSVGDRAGNTIYF.

This clonotype turned up a few times. This chain uses TRBV2 with TRBJ1-5; 7 positions match TRBD1. Germline assignment: CDR1 SNHLY and CDR2 FYNNEI. CDR3 length: 17 residues. The V segment lost 5 bases and the J segment 0 bases; nucleotides outside the gene matches: 10. DNA of the CDR3: TGTGCCAGCAGTCCTGGACAGGTCTCATATAGCAATCAGCCCCAGCATTTT. Protein product: CASSPGQVSYSNQPQHF.

The table lists this clonotype with a count of one. The chain employs TRBV28 and TRBJ1-2; D remains unclear. With 3 bases removed from V and 6 bases from J, the gap between germline ends came to 8 bases. The germline V gene has CDR1 MDHEN and CDR2 SYDVKM. The CDR3 has 12 residues. CDR3 in amino acids: CASSLAVNGYTF. Here the CDR3 DNA reads TGTGCCAGCAGTTTGGCGGTGAATGGCTACACCTTC.

This chain uses TRBV7-6 with TRBJ2-3; possibly TRBD2 for D (5 bases). The V end was cut by 1 base, the J end by 3 bases, with 11 bases between. The CDR3 has 15 amino acids. Germline-derived CDR1 and CDR2 are SGHVS and FNYEAQ. CDR3 residues: CASSLGGFQTDTQYF. The CDR3 nucleotides read TGTGCCAGCAGCTTAGGAGGGTTTCAGACAGATACGCAGTATTTT.

The V and J genes are TRBV7-9 and TRBJ2-5; TRBD2 agrees at 7 bases. CDR3 size: 16 residues. In germline, CDR1 is SEHNR, CDR2 FQNEAQ (reference sequence). With V trimmed by 1 base and J by 2 bases, 7 bases remained unmatched. The CDR3 spells CASSLDGTTKQETQYF. For the CDR3, the DNA is TGTGCCAGCAGCTTAGACGGGACTACTAAGCAAGAGACCCAGTACTTC.

The chain couples TRBV20-1 to TRBJ2-3; 11 bases map to TRBD2. The ends lost 0 bases at V and 0 bases at J; junction bases unmatched: 5. Germline V CDR1 and CDR2: DFQATT, SNEGSKA (reference sequence). The CDR3 is 17 residues long. The CDR3 loop is CSARDHRTSGSTDTQYF. In DNA form, the CDR3 reads TGCAGTGCTAGAGACCACAGGACTAGCGGGAGCACAGATACGCAGTATTTT.

This clonotype came up a few times. The chain uses TRBV28 and TRBJ1-1, with 9 bases identical to TRBD1. Germline V gives CDR1 MDHEN, CDR2 SYDVKM. The CDR3 length is 15 residues. J was trimmed by 3 bases and V by 5 bases; bases with no gene match: 7. The CDR3 nucleotides read TGTGCCAGCAGTACCAAAGACAGGGGGGACACTGAAGCTTTCTTT. It translates to CASSTKDRGDTEAFF.

This clonotype was counted a few times. The chain recombines TRBV7-3 with TRBJ1-1, with 7 bases matching TRBD1. This CDR3 has 16 residues. In germline, CDR1 is SGHTA, CDR2 FQGTGA. V shed 2 bases and J 8 bases; nucleotides not matched to a gene: 14. The CDR3 loop is CASSLGGGVGRGEAFF. Here the CDR3 DNA reads TGTGCCAGCAGCTTAGGAGGGGGCGTAGGACGGGGGGAAGCTTTCTTT.

There are a few counts of this clonotype. The rearrangement uses TRBV3-1 and TRBJ1-3; the D is unclear. The CDR3 sequence is 16 residues long. Germline V CDR1 and CDR2: LGHDT, YNNKEL (reference sequence). The V and J ends lost 0 bases and 0 bases respectively, with 9 bases between them. The CDR3 sequence is CASSQETASSGNTIYF. CDR3 nucleotide sequence: TGTGCCAGCAGCCAAGAAACAGCCAGCTCTGGAAACACCATATATTTT.

A few counts support this clonotype. This chain uses TRBV6-6 with TRBJ2-5; D is uncertain. The V gene's germline CDR1 is MNHNY and CDR2 SVGAGI (reference sequence). Deletions cut 2 bases from V and 1 base from J, with 8 bases between. The CDR3 sequence is 14 residues long. CDR3 sequence reads: CASSYVPAQETQYF. CDR3 DNA sequence: TGTGCCAGCAGTTACGTACCAGCCCAAGAGACCCAGTACTTC.

J is TRBJ2-3 and V is TRBV5-1; 16 bases map to TRBD2. The CDR3 runs to 19 residues. With 4 bases clipped from V and 2 bases from J, the junction kept 10 bases outside the gene matches. Germline assignment: CDR1 SGHRS and CDR2 YFSETQ. In nucleotides, the CDR3 is TGCGCCAGCAGCCCGGGACTAGCGGGAGGGTTACCTTCCACAGATACGCAGTATTTT. Protein: CASSPGLAGGLPSTDTQYF.

The chain uses TRBV15 and TRBJ1-1; a weak D match, TRBD1 (6 bases). The CDR3 is 15 residues long. Germline V gene lookup returns CDR1 LNHNV and CDR2 YYDKDF (reference sequence). V dropped 3 bases and J dropped 7 bases, with 18 bases sitting between them. The CDR3 is CATSRGGQILFEAFF. The CDR3 nucleotides read TGTGCCACCAGCAGGGGAGGACAGATTTTATTTGAAGCTTTCTTT.

The rearrangement joins TRBV28 to TRBJ2-3; D remains unclear. Trimming removed 6 bases at V and 8 bases at J, with 15 bases between. There are 13 residues in the CDR3. Germline values: CDR1 MDHEN, CDR2 SYDVKM. CDR3 sequence: CASSTPRPRTQYF. In DNA form, the CDR3 reads TGTGCCAGCAGCACCCCCCGACCTCGTACGCAGTATTTT.

The chain has TRBV6-6 and TRBJ2-5, with D perhaps matching TRBD1 (5 bases). This CDR3 is 19 amino acids long. Trimming pared 2 bases from V and 5 bases from J, leaving 27 bases between. Germline CDR1 reads MNHNY; CDR2 reads SVGAGI (reference sequence). This CDR3 reads CASSYLSRAANWSGETQYF. CDR3 DNA: TGTGCCAGCAGTTACCTGAGCCGGGCCGCGAACTGGTCAGGGGAGACCCAGTACTTC.